The 2 T cell receptor beta chains presented below share a single source sample, sequenced in a study of shared clonotypes between healthy human individuals. Method: immunoSEQ multiplex PCR; TCRdb's copy keeps in-frame clones and lacks some. The sample gives roughly 2.6 million clones, around 90% of which show up once; under 0.15% is in the top ten. Material for sequencing was naive CD4+ T cells sorted from blood. Subset reported: CD45RA+ positively selected. The origin of the receptors is a man aged 18-30 years in good health.

The V call is TRBV11-2, the J call TRBJ2-3, with 8 bases aligning to TRBD1. This CDR3 region has 16 residues. V was clipped by 4 bases and J by 3 bases; unmatched bases: 9. CDR1 and CDR2 (germline): SGHAT, FQNNGV. The CDR3 reads CASSWGRDRGTDTQYF. DNA for the CDR3: TGTGCCAGCAGCTGGGGCAGAGACAGGGGTACAGATACGCAGTATTTT.

The rearrangement joins TRBV5-4 to TRBJ2-1, with D possibly TRBD2 on 6 matching bases. Looked up from germline, CDR1 is SGHNT and CDR2 is YYREEE (reference sequence). The CDR3 runs 14 residues. V was cut by 5 bases and J by 2 bases, with 11 bases left in between. This chain's CDR3 is CASRTRGTYNEQFF. The CDR3 bases are TGTGCCAGCAGGACTCGGGGGACCTACAATGAGCAGTTCTTC.